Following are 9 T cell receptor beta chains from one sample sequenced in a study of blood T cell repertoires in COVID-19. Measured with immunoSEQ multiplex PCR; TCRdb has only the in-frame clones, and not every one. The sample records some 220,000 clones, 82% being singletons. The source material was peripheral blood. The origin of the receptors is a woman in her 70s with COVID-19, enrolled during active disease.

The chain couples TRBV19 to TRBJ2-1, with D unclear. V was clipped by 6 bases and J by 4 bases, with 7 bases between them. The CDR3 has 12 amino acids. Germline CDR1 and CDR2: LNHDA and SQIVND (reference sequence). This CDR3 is CASREKYNEQFF. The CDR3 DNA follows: TGTGCCAGTAGGGAGAAATACAATGAGCAGTTCTTC. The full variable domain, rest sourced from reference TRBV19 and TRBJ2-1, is DGGITQSPKYLFRKEGQNVTLSCEQNLNHDAMYWYRQDPGQGLRLIYYSQIVNDFQKGDIAEGYSVSREKKESFPLTVTSAQKNPTAFYLCASREKYNEQFFGPGTRLTVL.

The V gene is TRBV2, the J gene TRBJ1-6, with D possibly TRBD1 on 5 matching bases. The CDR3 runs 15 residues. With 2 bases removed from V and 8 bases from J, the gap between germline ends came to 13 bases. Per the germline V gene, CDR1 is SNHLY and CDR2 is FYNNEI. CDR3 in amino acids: CASSELRDLDSPLHF. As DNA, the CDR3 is TGTGCCAGCAGTGAATTAAGGGACTTAGATTCACCCCTCCACTTT.

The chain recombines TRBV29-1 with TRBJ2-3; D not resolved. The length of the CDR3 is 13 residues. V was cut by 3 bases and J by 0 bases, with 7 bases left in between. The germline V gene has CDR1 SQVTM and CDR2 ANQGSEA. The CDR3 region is CSVDVRSTDTQYF. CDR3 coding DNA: TGCAGCGTTGATGTACGGAGCACAGATACGCAGTATTTT.

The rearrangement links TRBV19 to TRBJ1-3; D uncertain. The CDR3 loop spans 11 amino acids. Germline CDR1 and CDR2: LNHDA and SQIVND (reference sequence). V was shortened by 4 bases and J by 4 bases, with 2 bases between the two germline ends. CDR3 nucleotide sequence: TGTGCCAGTAGTACAGGAAACACCATATATTTT. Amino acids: CASSTGNTIYF.

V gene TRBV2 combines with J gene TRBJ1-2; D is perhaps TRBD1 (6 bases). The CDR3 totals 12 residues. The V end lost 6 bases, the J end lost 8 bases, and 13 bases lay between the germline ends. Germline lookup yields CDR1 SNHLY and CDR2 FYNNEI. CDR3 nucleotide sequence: TGTGCCAGCAGGGACAGTACGGAAGGCTACACCTTC. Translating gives CASRDSTEGYTF.

The CDR3 protein is CASSLYSTSGNTIYF. The CDR3 DNA reads as TGTGCCAGCAGCTTGTACAGCACTTCTGGAAACACCATATATTTT. The rearrangement joins TRBV11-3 to TRBJ1-3, with unresolved D. Germline loops: CDR1 SGHNT, CDR2 YENEEA. The CDR3 is 15 amino acids. V lost 3 bases and J 1 base, leaving 10 bases between the germline ends. Based on the CDR3 plus reference TRBV11-3 and TRBJ1-3, the full variable domain is EAGVVQSPRYKIIEKKQPVAFWCNPISGHNTLYWYLQNLGQGPELLIRYENEEAVDDSQLPKDRFSAERLKGVDSTLKIQPAELGDSAVYLCASSLYSTSGNTIYFGEGSWLTVV.

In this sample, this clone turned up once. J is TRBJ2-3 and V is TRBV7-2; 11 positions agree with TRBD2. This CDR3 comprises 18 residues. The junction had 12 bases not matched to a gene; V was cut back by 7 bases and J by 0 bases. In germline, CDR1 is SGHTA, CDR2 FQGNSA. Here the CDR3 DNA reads TGTGCCAGCACCAGGGGGGCCGGGACTAGCGGTAGCACAGATACGCAGTATTTT. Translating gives CASTRGAGTSGSTDTQYF.

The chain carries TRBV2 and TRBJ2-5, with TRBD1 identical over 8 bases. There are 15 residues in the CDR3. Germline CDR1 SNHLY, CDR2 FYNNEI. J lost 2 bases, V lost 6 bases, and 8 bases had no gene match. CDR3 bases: TGTGCCAGCAGGGCGACAGGGGTTGGTCAAGAGACCCAGTACTTC. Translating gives CASRATGVGQETQYF.

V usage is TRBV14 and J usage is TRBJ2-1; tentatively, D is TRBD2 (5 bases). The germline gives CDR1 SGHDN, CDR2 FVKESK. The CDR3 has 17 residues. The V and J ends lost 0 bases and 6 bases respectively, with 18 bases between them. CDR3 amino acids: CASSQDWTGSGPNEQFF. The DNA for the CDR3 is TGTGCCAGCAGCCAAGATTGGACTGGTAGTGGACCCAATGAGCAGTTCTTC. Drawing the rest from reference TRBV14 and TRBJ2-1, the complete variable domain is EAGVTQFPSHSVIEKGQTVTLRCDPISGHDNLYWYRRVMGKEIKFLLHFVKESKQDESGMPNNRFLAERTGGTYSTLKVQPAELEDSGVYFCASSQDWTGSGPNEQFFGPGTRLTVL.